The sequence of this T cell receptor beta chain was determined in a study of blood T cells in healthy people across ages. Germline CDR1 and CDR2: LGHNA and YSLEER. There are 16 residues in the CDR3. For the second PCR, which ran for 7 to 11 cycles, a sample-barcoded 5' primer and a J-beta primer mix were used. MiXCR, applied by TCRdb to the 5' RACE reads, yields one record per CDR3 protein. Among approximately 490,000 distinct CDR3 sequences listed, around 24% were seen once. The same data also contributed to another study, on T cells of mothers and their children. That source adds: Each mother gave over 8.5 million TCR beta CDR3 reads; each child, a few million.

The source material was blood. The rearrangement links TRBV4-3 to TRBJ2-5; TRBD2 matches 9 bases. The J call may not be correct, given that the DNA end is closer to TRBJ2-1. The sequence derives from a boy under 18 in good health. The chain's CDR3 is CASSQDRLAGTNEQFF. In DNA form, the CDR3 reads TGCGCCAGCAGCCAAGATCGGCTAGCGGGAACCAATGAGCAGTTCTTC.